What follows are 30 T cell receptor beta chains derived from one specimen sequenced in a study of cytomegalovirus exposure and HLA in healthy donors. This table comes from immunoSEQ multiplex PCR, and its TCRdb copy is limited to in-frame clones, with some not included. The sample contains under 200,000 clones, 70% to 90% of which appear only once. Specimen: PBMCs. The receptors stem from a woman in her twenties or thirties in good health and CMV-seronegative.

As DNA, the CDR3 is TGTGCCAGCAGGAGGGTAGAAGGCTACACCTTC. This codes for CASRRVEGYTF. The rearrangement links TRBV28 to TRBJ1-2; no clear D. V was shortened by 6 bases and J by 8 bases, with 10 bases between the two germline ends. This CDR3 spans 11 amino acids. Looked up from germline, CDR1 is MDHEN and CDR2 is SYDVKM.

This rearrangement joins TRBV13 to TRBJ1-1; TRBD1 matches at 7 bases. The CDR3 length is 18 residues. Germline V gene sequence: CDR1 PRHDT, CDR2 FYEKMQ (reference sequence). V lost 1 base, J lost 0 bases, and 11 bases stayed unmatched. The CDR3 DNA is TGTGCCAGCAGCTTAGAGTTCAGAGGACAGGCCGTGAACACTGAAGCTTTCTTT. This codes for CASSLEFRGQAVNTEAFF.

The chain links TRBV6-4 to TRBJ2-7, with TRBD1 as a possible D gene (5 bases). This CDR3 contains 16 residues. Germline V gene sequence: CDR1 MRHNA, CDR2 SNTAGT. V lost 6 bases and J lost 3, with 21 bases in between. The CDR3 DNA follows: TGTGCCAGCAGAGAAACCATTGACAGCGAATACTACGAGCAGTACTTC. As protein: CASRETIDSEYYEQYF.

This clone was recorded once. The chain recombines TRBV7-2 with TRBJ2-7; 10 positions match TRBD1. Germline assignment: CDR1 SGHTA and CDR2 FQGNSA. V shed 5 bases and J 2 bases; nucleotides not matched to a gene: 6. The length of the CDR3 is 15 residues. CDR3 bases: TGTGCCAGCAGCCCCGGACAGGGGGTGCCCTACGAGCAGTACTTC. It yields the protein CASSPGQGVPYEQYF.

This chain joins TRBV6-1 and TRBJ2-2; D is perhaps TRBD1 or TRBD2 (5 bases each). V lost 4 bases and J 4 bases, leaving 19 bases between the germline ends. Per germline, CDR1 MNHNS and CDR2 SASEGT. CDR3 size: 17 residues. In DNA form, the CDR3 reads TGTGCCAGCAGTGTTCGGGGCCTCGCGTCGGCCACCGGGGAGCTGTTTTTT. It is translated as CASSVRGLASATGELFF.

This clone was seen a single time. The rearrangement links TRBV18 to TRBJ1-5; D unresolved. The ends were cut back, 6 bases at V and 10 bases at J, with 16 bases in the middle. The CDR3 runs to 13 residues. The germline CDR1 and CDR2 sequences are KGHSH and LQKENI. DNA for the CDR3: TGTGCCAGCTCCCCCAGGATCGATGGACCCCAGCATTTT. The encoded protein is CASSPRIDGPQHF.

V and J are TRBV6-6 and TRBJ2-7; TRBD2 matches 7 bases. The germline CDR1 and CDR2 sequences are MNHNY and SVGAGI (reference sequence). This CDR3 comprises 16 residues. Losses at the gene ends were 0 bases for V and 1 base for J; bases not matched to a gene: 6. The DNA of the CDR3 is TGTGCCAGCAGTTACTCGAGGTGGGAGGGTTCCTACGAGCAGTACTTC. Translation gives CASSYSRWEGSYEQYF.

This chain links TRBV4-3 with TRBJ2-7; 12 bases agree with TRBD2. V shed 0 bases and J 2 bases; nucleotides not matched to a gene: 5. The CDR3 sequence is 17 residues long. Germline V gene lookup returns CDR1 LGHNA and CDR2 YSLEER. The CDR3 spells CASSQDLAGGSPYEQYF. DNA of the CDR3: TGCGCCAGCAGCCAAGACCTAGCGGGAGGGTCGCCCTACGAGCAGTACTTC.

The gene calls are TRBV7-9 and TRBJ1-5; D perhaps matches TRBD1 (6 bases). CDR3 size: 16 residues. CDR1 and CDR2 (germline): SEHNR, FQNEAQ (reference sequence). The ends were cut back, 5 bases at V and 0 bases at J, with 14 bases in the middle. As DNA, the CDR3 is TGTGCCAGCAGCCCGGACAGAGCTTATAGCAATCAGCCCCAGCATTTT. This gives the protein CASSPDRAYSNQPQHF.

This rearrangement joins TRBV6-5 to TRBJ2-2; no clear D. This CDR3 contains 12 residues. The V end lost 4 bases, the J end lost 10 bases, and 10 bases lay between the germline ends. Germline V gene lookup returns CDR1 MNHEY and CDR2 SVGAGI. Here the CDR3 reads CASSWKRTELFF. Written as DNA, the CDR3 is TGTGCCAGCAGTTGGAAAAGAACGGAGCTGTTTTTT.

CDR3 sequence: CASGTGTSRYEQYF. CDR3 nucleotide sequence: TGTGCCAGCGGAACAGGGACTTCTCGCTACGAGCAGTACTTC. The genes are TRBV28 and TRBJ2-7, with D possibly being TRBD1 or TRBD2 (6 bases each). CDR1 and CDR2 from the germline V gene are MDHEN and SYDVKM. Between the trimmed V and J ends, which lost 8 bases and 3 bases, there was a span of 17 bases. This CDR3 spans 14 amino acids.

The chain couples TRBV28 to TRBJ2-7, with 10 bases fitting TRBD2. Per germline, CDR1 MDHEN and CDR2 SYDVKM. The CDR3 length is 14 residues. V was pared by 4 bases and J by 5 bases, with 5 bases of the junction left unmatched. CDR3 loop: CASSSLGLADEQYF. Written as DNA, the CDR3 is TGTGCCAGCAGTTCCCTCGGACTAGCGGACGAGCAGTACTTC.

This rearrangement joins TRBV13 to TRBJ2-7; D ambiguous. The CDR3 is 13 amino acids. Germline values: CDR1 PRHDT, CDR2 FYEKMQ (reference sequence). Trimming shortened V by 5 bases and J by 0 bases, and 8 bases separated the two germline ends. CDR3 loop: CASSREPSYEQYF. In nucleotides, the CDR3 is TGTGCCAGCAGCCGCGAACCCTCCTACGAGCAGTACTTC. The whole variable domain, remainder taken from reference TRBV13 and TRBJ2-7, is AAGVIQSPRHLIKEKRETATLKCYPIPRHDTVYWYQQGPGQDPQFLISFYEKMQSDKGSIPDRFSAQQFSDYHSELNMSSLELGDSALYFCASSREPSYEQYFGPGTRLTVT.

V is TRBV7-3 and J is TRBJ2-1; TRBD1 agrees at 8 bases. The J segment lost 3 bases and the V segment lost 4 bases, leaving 5 bases of the junction unmatched. Germline loops: CDR1 SGHTA, CDR2 FQGTGA. The CDR3 runs to 15 residues. In DNA, the CDR3 is TGTGCCAGCAGCTCTGGACAGGGCTTCTACAATGAGCAGTTCTTC. It codes for CASSSGQGFYNEQFF.

This chain uses TRBV27 with TRBJ2-7, with D perhaps TRBD2 (6 bases). From germline, CDR1 is MNHEY and CDR2 SMNVEV (reference sequence). V was pared by 3 bases and J by 2 bases, with 17 bases between. CDR3 size: 16 residues. The CDR3 nucleotides are TGTGCCAGCAGTTTTAGTGGAGGGACGGTCACCTACGAGCAGTACTTC. Its protein is CASSFSGGTVTYEQYF.

The chain carries TRBV4-2 and TRBJ1-1; D might be TRBD1 (5 bases). Germline lookup yields CDR1 LGHNA and CDR2 YNFKEQ. CDR3 length equals 16 residues. V lost 0 bases and J 0 bases, leaving 11 bases between the germline ends. The CDR3 loop reads CASSQEMAGLNTEAFF. The DNA of the CDR3 is TGTGCCAGCAGCCAAGAAATGGCAGGGTTGAACACTGAAGCTTTCTTT.

J is TRBJ2-5 and V is TRBV7-9; D is ambiguous. V shed 5 bases and J shed 5 bases, with 24 bases lying between them. The CDR3 is 17 amino acids. Germline values: CDR1 SEHNR, CDR2 FQNEAQ (reference sequence). CDR3 residues: CASSPEEPLFGKETQYF. The CDR3 coding sequence is TGTGCCAGCAGCCCCGAGGAACCCCTCTTTGGGAAGGAGACCCAGTACTTC.

The chain employs TRBV27 and TRBJ2-7; D perhaps matches TRBD2 (5 bases). The germline V gene encodes CDR1 MNHEY and CDR2 SMNVEV (reference sequence). V gave up 3 bases and J gave up 5 bases, with 14 bases separating them. The CDR3 extends over 14 amino acids. CDR3 protein: CASSLRAIFDEQYF. CDR3 sequence (DNA): TGTGCCAGCAGTTTGAGGGCTATTTTCGACGAGCAGTACTTC.

The chain joins TRBV4-2 to TRBJ1-3; D may be TRBD1 (5 bases). The CDR3 runs to 16 residues. Germline lookup yields CDR1 LGHNA and CDR2 YNFKEQ. V was cut by 1 base and J by 0 bases, with 10 bases left in between. CDR3 DNA: TGTGCCAGCAGCCAAGGGGGACGGTACTCTGGAAACACCATATATTTT. Encoded protein: CASSQGGRYSGNTIYF.

This rearrangement joins TRBV6-6 to TRBJ2-3; TRBD2 aligns across 8 bases. This CDR3 is built from 16 residues. Germline lookup yields CDR1 MNHNY and CDR2 SVGAGI (reference sequence). Trimming took 3 bases from V and 2 from J; bases not matched to a gene: 7. The CDR3 DNA reads TGTGCCAGCAGTTATATCGCGGGGGGCACCACAGATACGCAGTATTTT. Protein: CASSYIAGGTTDTQYF.

This chain links TRBV28 with TRBJ2-7; D remains ambiguous. V lost 3 bases, J lost 3 bases, and 12 bases lay in between. Germline V gene lookup returns CDR1 MDHEN and CDR2 SYDVKM. There are 14 residues in the CDR3. The CDR3 reads CASSLSYVRYEQYF. CDR3 coding DNA: TGTGCCAGCAGTTTGTCGTATGTACGCTACGAGCAGTACTTC.

In its sample, this clone was seen a few times. The chain has TRBV9 and TRBJ2-7; TRBD1 agrees at 10 bases. Per germline, CDR1 SGDLS and CDR2 YYNGEE. The CDR3 is made up of 12 amino acids. The trim removed 5 bases at V and 6 bases at J, leaving 2 bases unmatched. The CDR3 nucleotides read TGTGCCAGCAGGGGACAGGGGACCGAGCAGTACTTC. It translates to CASRGQGTEQYF.

The genes are TRBV10-3 and TRBJ1-1, with 7 bases matching TRBD1. V trimming: 7 bases; J trimming: 1 base; junction bases outside the gene matches: 3. Germline CDR1 reads ENHRY; CDR2 reads SYGVKD. This CDR3 is 13 amino acids long. DNA of the CDR3: TGTGCCATCACCAGGACAGGGAACACTGAAGCTTTCTTT. Protein product: CAITRTGNTEAFF.

The chain has TRBV2 and TRBJ2-6; D possibly corresponds to TRBD2 (5 bases). The CDR3 length is 15 residues. The V gene's germline CDR1 is SNHLY and CDR2 FYNNEI. V was cut by 7 bases and J by 1 base, with 11 bases left in between. The CDR3: CASTSWRSGANVLTF. CDR3 bases: TGTGCCAGCACTTCTTGGAGGTCTGGGGCCAACGTCCTGACTTTC.

The chain recombines TRBV7-3 with TRBJ2-1; 8 bases fit TRBD2. The length of the CDR3 is 14 residues. The germline CDR1 and CDR2 sequences are SGHTA and FQGTGA. V was pared by 7 bases and J by 0 bases, with 2 bases of the junction left unmatched. CDR3 protein: CASKAGGSYNEQFF. CDR3 coding DNA: TGTGCCAGCAAGGCGGGAGGCTCCTACAATGAGCAGTTCTTC.

The rearrangement joins TRBV6-5 to TRBJ2-1; D perhaps matches TRBD1 (6 bases). The V gene's germline CDR1 is MNHEY and CDR2 SVGAGI. The germline V and J ends were trimmed by 2 bases and 10 bases, with 15 bases remaining between them. The CDR3 runs to 14 residues. The CDR3 sequence: CASSYQGRVKEQFF. In DNA form, the CDR3 reads TGTGCCAGCAGTTACCAGGGGAGAGTAAAGGAGCAGTTCTTC.

The rearrangement links TRBV5-1 to TRBJ2-3, with D unclear. The V and J ends lost 0 bases and 6 bases respectively, with 17 bases between them. Germline assignment: CDR1 SGHRS and CDR2 YFSETQ. This CDR3 has 16 residues. The CDR3 here is CASSLAASTVGDTQYF. CDR3 bases: TGCGCCAGCAGCTTGGCAGCGAGTACCGTGGGGGATACGCAGTATTTT.

The chain uses TRBV27 and TRBJ2-7, with D perhaps TRBD1 (5 bases). V dropped 3 bases and J dropped 3 bases, with 12 bases sitting between them. Germline CDR1 MNHEY, CDR2 SMNVEV (reference sequence). The CDR3 totals 14 residues. The CDR3 here is CASSFSRVVYEQYF. For the CDR3, the DNA is TGTGCCAGCAGTTTCAGCAGGGTGGTCTACGAGCAGTACTTC.

The V gene is TRBV2, the J gene TRBJ2-1; D not certain. V lost 4 bases, J lost 0 bases, and 10 bases lay in between. The CDR3 is 15 residues long. From germline, CDR1 is SNHLY and CDR2 FYNNEI. CDR3 protein: CASSVQTSSYNEQFF. CDR3 coding DNA: TGTGCCAGCAGTGTCCAGACCAGCTCCTACAATGAGCAGTTCTTC.

This chain uses TRBV6-6 with TRBJ1-5; D is ambiguous. The CDR3 sequence is 13 residues long. CDR1 MNHNY and CDR2 SVGAGI come from the germline V gene (reference sequence). Deletions cut 5 bases from V and 5 bases from J, with 10 bases between. CDR3 region: CASSRETDQPQHF. The CDR3 coding sequence is TGTGCCAGCAGTAGGGAGACCGATCAGCCCCAGCATTTT.